This TCR beta chain was sequenced in a study of blood T cell repertoires in COVID-19. On the study more broadly: Samples representing acute and convalescent COVID-19 were sourced from the United States, Italy and Spain. T cells, B-cell-depleted T cells, or PBMCs supplied cDNA or gDNA.

This CDR3 has 14 amino acids. With V trimmed by 3 bases and J by 7 bases, 7 bases remained unmatched. CDR1 and CDR2 (germline): LNHDA, SQIVND (reference sequence). Authors' data handling: Amplification with reference gene primers provided the estimates of nucleated cell counts. Produced via immunoSEQ multiplex PCR; TCRdb's table is partial and in-frame only. From that table come the V and J calls and clone size; the DNA was used to work out D and trimming. There are over 100,000 clones in the sample; approximately 90% occur only once, and about a fifth lies in the top ten. The sequence was collected from a human donor with acute or convalescent COVID-19. The donor label of this sample is uncertain. The specimen was peripheral blood. The chain carries TRBV19 and TRBJ1-2, with 8 nucleotides matching TRBD1. The CDR3 DNA reads TGTGCCAGTAGTATCCAGGGGGCGCAAAGTGGCTACACCTTC. Its translation is CASSIQGAQSGYTF.